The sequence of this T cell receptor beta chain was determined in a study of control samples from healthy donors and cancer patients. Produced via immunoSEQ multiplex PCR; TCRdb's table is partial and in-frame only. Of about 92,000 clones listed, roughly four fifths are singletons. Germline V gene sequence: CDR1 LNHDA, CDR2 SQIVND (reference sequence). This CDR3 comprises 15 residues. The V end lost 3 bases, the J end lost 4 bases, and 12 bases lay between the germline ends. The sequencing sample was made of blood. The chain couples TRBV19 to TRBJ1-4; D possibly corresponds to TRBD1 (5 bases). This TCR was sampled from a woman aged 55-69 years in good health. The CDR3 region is CASSMGDRYNEKLFF. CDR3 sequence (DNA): TGTGCCAGTAGTATGGGGGACCGATATAATGAAAAACTGTTTTTT.